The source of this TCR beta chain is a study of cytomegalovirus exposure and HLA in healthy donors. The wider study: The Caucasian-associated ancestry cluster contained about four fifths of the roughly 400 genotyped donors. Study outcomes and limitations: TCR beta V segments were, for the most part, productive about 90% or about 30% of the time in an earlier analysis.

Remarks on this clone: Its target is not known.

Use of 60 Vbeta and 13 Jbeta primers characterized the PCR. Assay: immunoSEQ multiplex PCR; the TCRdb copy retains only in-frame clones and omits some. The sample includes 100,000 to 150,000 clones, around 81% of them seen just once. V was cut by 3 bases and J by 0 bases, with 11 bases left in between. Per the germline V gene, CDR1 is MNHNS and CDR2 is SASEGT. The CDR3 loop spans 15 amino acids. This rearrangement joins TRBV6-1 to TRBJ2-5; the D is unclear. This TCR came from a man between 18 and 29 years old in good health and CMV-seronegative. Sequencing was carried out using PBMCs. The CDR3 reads CASSDVWADQETQYF. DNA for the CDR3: TGTGCCAGCAGTGATGTTTGGGCAGACCAAGAGACCCAGTACTTC.